The clone carrying this TCR beta chain was picked up many times. Its specificity is not known. The investigators amplified TCR beta CDR3 regions from RNA transcripts. Researchers ran a first-round RT-PCR on the TCR CDR3 using the HTBI primer set. TCRdb itself ran the multiplex PCR reads through MiXCR, one entry per CDR3 protein. The table shows 500,000 or so distinct CDR3 sequences, with 17% occurring only once. In the ophthalmopathy cohort, Clinical Activity Score was at least 3, NOSPECS grade at least 4, and duration under 3 months. A patient was excluded if there was uncontrolled infection, other autoimmune disease, pregnancy or lactation. This CDR3 has 15 amino acids. The V and J ends lost 4 bases and 1 base respectively, with 14 bases between them. CDR1 LGHDT and CDR2 YNNKEL come from the germline V gene (reference sequence). The sample comes from a study of T cells in Graves' hyperthyroidism and ophthalmopathy. Study results and caveats: Among thyroid clonotypes expanded above 0.001, most also appeared in blood.

The sequence came from a woman aged 18-29 years with Graves' ophthalmopathy. Sequences were obtained from blood. V is TRBV3-1 and J is TRBJ2-7, with D perhaps TRBD1 or TRBD2 (5 bases each). CDR3 sequence (DNA): TGTGCCAGCAGCCCAGGGACCGCATTTTCCTACGAGCAGTACTTC. Translated, it gives CASSPGTAFSYEQYF.